This is a list of T cell receptor beta chains from one sample in a study of T cells in narcolepsy. Repertoires were generated with immunoSEQ multiplex PCR, while TCRdb's copy carries only in-frame clones and drops some. This table holds about 40,000 clones, about nine tenths found once. The specimen was CD45RA- memory CD4+ T cells from PBMCs. These receptors originate from a human donor with narcolepsy. Both conserved end residues are part of each CDR3. Not every row has a clone size; where given, it reads once, few, many or a size class.

>14|-|TRBV6-5
CASSRVLGADEQFF
>15|-|TRBV2
CASSVDLWDSYGYTF
>17|-|TRBV9
CASSGGSGTRVTDTQYF
>14|-|TRBV4-1
CASSHIRHRAEAFF
>17|-|TRBV4-3
CASRYAHEGALGNTIYF
>15|-|TRBV2
CASSVDRVGTETQYF
>12|-|TRBV7-2
CASSLVRTEAFF
>15|-|TRBV10-3
CAISVGGGATDTQYF
>13|-|TRBV11-3
CASSLDPGNGYTF
>16|-|TRBV7-3
CASSFQTGGPYNEQFF
>15|once|TRBV2
CASSVAHRGGQPQHF
>17|-|TRBV4-3
CASSQDIIGDPNYGYTF
>20|-|TRBV14
CASSQMFPSGKLAGTGELFF
>16|-|TRBV15
CATSLGSTGDGHEQYF
>12|-|TRBV29-1
CSADRGRETQYF
>17|-|TRBV4-3
CASSQEAGGRSLGTQYF
>14|-|TRBV18
CASSPLGQNTEAFF
>13|-|TRBV7-9
CASSLVQGRSYTF
>14|-|TRBV27
CASSYSGLQAIQYF
>15|-|TRBV5-1
CASSLAGEENYGYTF
>14|-|TRBV18
CASSPGQGAYIQYF
>14|-|TRBV29-1
CSVGEQGGSYGYTF
>14|-|TRBV7-2
CASSFGSGRSEQYF
>16|-|TRBV9
CASSGHSTGMGTEAFF
>14|-|TRBV28
CASRGTGSDYGYTF
>15|-|TRBV6-5
CASNGLWSGANEQFF
>15|few|TRBV5-1
CASSLTGMGQETQYF
>13|once|TRBV6-6
CASSYSEGGEQYF
>15|-|TRBV18
CASSPPGQGNEKLFF
>14|once|TRBV15
CATSRGEQGTPQYF
>14|-|TRBV5-1
CASSSIGGQETQYF
>14|-|TRBV27
CASSYPQGYYGYTF
>14|-|TRBV19
CASTNPNRYYGYTF
>15|-|TRBV7-9
CASSAGTFMNTEAFF
>16|-|TRBV27
CASSLYWGVSHEKLFF
>15|-|TRBV18
CASSPPFRSGTEAFF
>15|-|TRBV30
CAWSTGQGINQPQHF
>15|-|TRBV4-1
CASSRAGAREETQYF
>15|-|TRBV6-1
CASSEVPQGGGELFF
>15|-|TRBV28
CASSRTGGAHQPQHF
>15|-|TRBV5-4
CASSLYNQAYTEAFF
>13|few|TRBV19
CASSGAEREKLFF
>17|-|TRBV2
CASSPQEISGPTYEQYF
>15|-|TRBV14
CASSLAGTGVQGYTF
>14|once|TRBV2
CASRAEVSNQPQHF
>18|-|TRBV5-6
CASSPELAGGSYRETQYF
>14|-|TRBV6-1
CASSEVAGRTEAFF
>15|-|TRBV7-9
CASSLRRDRGTEAFF
>15|once|TRBV9
CASSVGLDSTETQYF
>14|-|TRBV15
CATSPGLLSYEQYF
>15|-|TRBV7-2
CASSILPGGDYEQYF